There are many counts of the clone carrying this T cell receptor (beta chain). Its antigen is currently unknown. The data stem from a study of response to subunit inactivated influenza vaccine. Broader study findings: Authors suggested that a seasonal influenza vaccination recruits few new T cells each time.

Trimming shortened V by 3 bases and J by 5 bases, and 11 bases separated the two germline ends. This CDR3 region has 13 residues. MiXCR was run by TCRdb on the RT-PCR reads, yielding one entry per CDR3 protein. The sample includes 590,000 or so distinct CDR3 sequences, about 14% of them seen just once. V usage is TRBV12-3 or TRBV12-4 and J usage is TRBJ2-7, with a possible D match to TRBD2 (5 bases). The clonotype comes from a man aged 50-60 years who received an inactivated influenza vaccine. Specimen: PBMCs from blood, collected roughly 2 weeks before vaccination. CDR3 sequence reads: CASSFSGKDEQYF. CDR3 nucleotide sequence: TGTGCCAGCAGTTTCTCCGGGAAGGACGAGCAGTACTTC.